These T cell receptor beta chains were read from a single sample in a study of cytomegalovirus exposure and HLA in healthy donors. Only in-frame clones appear in the TCRdb table, and some are missing; sequencing was by immunoSEQ multiplex PCR. The table lists 120,000 or so clones, approximately 89% of them singletons. Sequencing input: PBMCs. The receptors were gathered from a woman aged 18 to 35 in good health and CMV-seronegative. Both conserved end residues are part of each CDR3. The D gene is left open where the match is weak. Some rows mark clone size as missing; the rest say once, few, many or name a class of expanded clone.

clone_size d_call j_call cdr3_length v_call cdr3_aa cdr3_nt
. TRBD1 TRBJ1-2 15 TRBV5-8 CASSLNGDRGHGYTF TGTGCCAGCAGCTTGAATGGCGACAGGGGCCATGGCTACACCTTC
. . TRBJ1-1 14 TRBV29-1 CSVVISLGNTEAFF TGCAGCGTTGTAATCAGTCTTGGGAACACTGAAGCTTTCTTT
. . TRBJ1-2 16 TRBV6-5 CASSSGPGGRSYGYTF TGTGCCAGCAGTTCCGGTCCGGGGGGCAGAAGCTATGGCTACACCTTC
. . TRBJ1-2 14 TRBV7-2 CASSLEARVGGYTF TGTGCCAGCAGCTTAGAGGCCAGGGTCGGCGGCTACACCTTC
many . TRBJ1-2 13 TRBV11-2 CASSAARVPGYTF TGTGCCAGCAGCGCCGCCAGGGTACCTGGCTACACCTTC
few TRBD2 TRBJ2-1 16 TRBV25-1 CASSGEGRSSYNEQFF TGTGCCAGCAGCGGGGAGGGGCGGAGCTCCTACAATGAGCAGTTCTTC
once . TRBJ1-1 14 TRBV18 CASSPSKGGTEAFF TGTGCCAGCTCACCATCCAAGGGGGGGACTGAAGCTTTCTTT
. . TRBJ1-2 15 TRBV9 CASSSPLRQFDGYTF TGTGCCAGCAGCTCTCCTCTGAGGCAATTCGATGGCTACACCTTC
. TRBD1 TRBJ1-4 17 TRBV5-4 CASSALPGQGLNEKLFF TGTGCCAGCAGCGCTCTCCCGGGACAGGGTCTGAATGAAAAACTGTTTTTT
. TRBD2 TRBJ2-1 14 TRBV19 CASSITSEGREQFF TGTGCCAGTAGTATAACTAGCGAGGGTCGTGAGCAGTTCTTC
. . TRBJ1-2 13 TRBV7-2 CASSRTVNYGYTF TGTGCCAGCAGCCGAACGGTGAACTATGGCTACACCTTC
. . TRBJ1-1 13 TRBV9 CASSATINTEAFF TGTGCCAGCAGCGCGACAATAAACACTGAAGCTTTCTTT
. TRBD1 TRBJ1-2 15 TRBV7-2 CASSLARQGAGGYTF TGTGCCAGCAGCTTAGCGAGACAGGGGGCAGGAGGCTACACCTTC
. TRBD2 TRBJ2-3 19 TRBV27 CASSSQRGNIVSSTDTQYF TGTGCCAGCAGTTCCCAGCGGGGGAATATCGTCTCTAGCACAGATACGCAGTATTTT
. . TRBJ2-7 14 TRBV9 CASSVDRSSYEQYF TGTGCCAGCAGCGTAGACAGGAGCTCCTACGAGCAGTACTTC
. . TRBJ1-2 12 TRBV29-1 CSGSQGIYGYTF TGCAGCGGCTCACAGGGAATCTATGGCTACACCTTC
. TRBD1 TRBJ2-7 15 TRBV18 CASSLGTGETYEQYF TGTGCCAGCTCACTTGGGACAGGAGAAACCTACGAGCAGTACTTC
. . TRBJ2-7 15 TRBV11-3 CASSLGHKPSYEQYF TGTGCCAGCAGCTTAGGCCATAAGCCCTCCTACGAGCAGTACTTC
. TRBD1 TRBJ2-7 14 TRBV6-6 CASSYDRVDHEQYF TGTGCCAGCAGTTACGACAGGGTAGACCACGAGCAGTACTTC
. TRBD1 TRBJ1-1 14 TRBV7-2 CASSLVDRGTEAFF TGTGCCAGCAGCTTAGTTGACAGGGGGACTGAAGCTTTCTTT
. . TRBJ2-3 15 TRBV5-4 CASSSTYSSTDTQYF TGTGCCAGCAGCTCAACCTACAGTAGCACAGATACGCAGTATTTT
. TRBD1 TRBJ2-2 15 TRBV4-1 CASSYSGTGTGELFF TGCGCCAGCAGCTATTCCGGGACAGGCACCGGGGAGCTGTTTTTT
. TRBD2 TRBJ2-3 15 TRBV6-6 CASSDSGGNTDTQYF TGTGCCAGCAGTGACTCCGGGGGGAACACAGATACGCAGTATTTT
. TRBD2 TRBJ2-7 18 TRBV4-3 CASSQGTLAGGMFYEQYF TGCGCCAGCAGCCAAGGGACGCTAGCGGGGGGGATGTTCTACGAGCAGTACTTC
. . TRBJ1-5 14 TRBV6-6 CASSWPGWGQPQHF TGTGCCAGCAGTTGGCCGGGATGGGGTCAGCCCCAGCATTTT
. . TRBJ1-1 17 TRBV14 CASSQSRQDNWNTEAFF TGTGCCAGCAGCCAATCTCGACAGGACAACTGGAACACTGAAGCTTTCTTT
. . TRBJ2-1 13 TRBV6-5 CASSYSYGDEQFF TGTGCCAGCAGTTACTCGTACGGGGATGAGCAGTTCTTC
once TRBD2 TRBJ2-1 18 TRBV19 CASSIGTSGPHSYNEQFF TGTGCCAGTAGTATAGGGACTAGCGGGCCTCACTCCTACAATGAGCAGTTCTTC
. . TRBJ2-2 16 TRBV18 CASSSGRQGNTGELFF TGTGCCAGCTCCTCCGGGAGACAAGGGAACACCGGGGAGCTGTTTTTT
few TRBD1 TRBJ2-2 15 TRBV2 CASSPRDRNTGELFF TGTGCCAGCAGCCCCCGGGACAGGAACACCGGGGAGCTGTTTTTT